The rows below give T cell receptor beta chains drawn from one sample of a study of shared clonotypes between healthy human individuals. Generated by immunoSEQ multiplex PCR, the TCRdb table keeps only in-frame clones and is missing some. In the table there are some 2.1 million clones, around 96% of which are singletons. The sample was naive CD8+ T cells sorted from blood. The receptors were gathered from a man between 18 and 29 years old in good health. CDR3s include the opening cysteine and the closing phenylalanine or tryptophan. A D gene is named only where the DNA matches it firmly. Clone size is given for some rows only: seen once, a few or many times, or a class if the clone is expanded.

V,size,J,D,CDR3,DNA
TRBV27,NA,TRBJ2-7,NA,CASSESGDYEQYF,TGTGCCAGCAGCGAGAGCGGAGACTACGAGCAGTACTTC
TRBV5-6,NA,TRBJ2-7,NA,CASSFPGEEQYF,TGTGCCAGCAGCTTCCCGGGGGAGGAGCAGTACTTC
TRBV7-9,NA,TRBJ2-7,NA,CASSLGGGNEQYF,TGTGCCAGCAGCTTAGGAGGTGGTAATGAGCAGTACTTC
TRBV2,NA,TRBJ2-7,NA,CASREKGYEQYF,TGTGCCAGCAGGGAGAAGGGTTACGAGCAGTACTTC
TRBV28,NA,TRBJ1-2,NA,CASDHRRQPNYGYTF,TGTGCCAGCGATCATCGGAGACAGCCCAACTATGGCTACACCTTC
TRBV6-6,NA,TRBJ1-1,NA,CASSYGSSAEAFF,TGTGCCAGCAGTTATGGCTCCTCGGCTGAAGCTTTCTTT
TRBV4-1,NA,TRBJ1-2,NA,CASSHGSYGYTF,TGCGCCAGCAGCCATGGGAGCTATGGCTACACCTTC
TRBV11-2,NA,TRBJ2-1,TRBD2,CASSLGTSGRKGNEQFF,TGTGCCAGCAGCTTAGGGACTAGCGGGAGAAAAGGCAATGAGCAGTTCTTC
TRBV27,NA,TRBJ2-7,NA,CASSLRTVKGYEQYF,TGTGCCAGCAGTTTAAGAACAGTCAAAGGCTACGAGCAGTACTTC
TRBV4-1,NA,TRBJ1-1,NA,CASSQTETFGTEAFF,TGCGCCAGCAGCCAAACAGAAACTTTTGGCACTGAAGCTTTCTTT
TRBV14,NA,TRBJ1-2,NA,CASSQEFGPKDGYTF,TGTGCCAGCAGCCAAGAATTTGGCCCTAAGGATGGCTACACCTTC
TRBV5-6,NA,TRBJ1-2,TRBD1,CASSTGTGDYGYTF,TGTGCCAGCAGCACCGGGACAGGGGACTATGGCTACACCTTC
TRBV27,NA,TRBJ2-7,NA,CASRWTQNTEQYF,TGTGCCAGCAGATGGACCCAAAATACCGAGCAGTACTTC
TRBV29-1,NA,TRBJ1-4,NA,CSVAQGDEKLFF,TGCAGCGTTGCCCAAGGGGATGAAAAACTGTTTTTT
TRBV6-6,NA,TRBJ2-7,TRBD2,CASSAPSGGGSYEQYF,TGTGCCAGCAGTGCTCCAAGCGGGGGGGGTTCCTACGAGCAGTACTTC
TRBV5-1,NA,TRBJ2-6,NA,CVSSLEIGANVLTF,TGCGTCAGCAGCTTGGAGATTGGGGCCAACGTCCTGACTTTC
TRBV25-1,NA,TRBJ2-1,TRBD2,CASSEYPPLAGGHNEQFF,TGTGCCAGCAGTGAATACCCTCCACTAGCGGGAGGACACAATGAGCAGTTCTTC
TRBV7-9,NA,TRBJ2-7,TRBD1,CASSAQDRGHEEQYF,TGTGCCAGCAGCGCCCAGGACAGGGGGCACGAAGAGCAGTACTTC
TRBV10-3,once,TRBJ2-7,TRBD1,CAIREPGQGYEQYF,TGTGCCATCAGGGAACCGGGACAGGGCTACGAGCAGTACTTC
TRBV7-9,NA,TRBJ2-3,NA,CASSRRQGGTDTQYF,TGTGCCAGCAGTCGAAGACAGGGAGGAACAGATACGCAGTATTTT
TRBV7-9,NA,TRBJ2-1,NA,CASSLVIGQYNEQFF,TGTGCCAGCAGCTTAGTAATTGGACAGTACAATGAGCAGTTCTTC
TRBV4-1,NA,TRBJ2-7,NA,CASSQGGLGGYEQYF,TGCGCCAGCAGCCAAGGGGGGCTGGGCGGGTACGAGCAGTACTTC
TRBV7-8,NA,TRBJ1-1,NA,CASSLSLLTEAFF,TGTGCCAGCAGCTTATCGCTGCTCACTGAAGCTTTCTTT
TRBV12-5,NA,TRBJ1-2,NA,CASGLGTRSTYGYTF,TGTGCTAGTGGTCTAGGGACAAGGTCTACCTATGGCTACACCTTC
TRBV5-5,NA,TRBJ2-3,TRBD1,CASSFGTGTDTQYF,TGTGCCAGCAGCTTTGGGACAGGCACAGATACGCAGTATTTT
TRBV6-1,NA,TRBJ1-5,TRBD1,CASIGQGTMAPQHF,TGTGCCAGCATCGGACAGGGTACAATGGCGCCCCAGCATTTT
TRBV11-2,once,TRBJ1-4,TRBD1,CASSLVTGAGEKLFF,TGTGCCAGCAGCTTAGTGACAGGGGCCGGTGAAAAACTGTTTTTT
TRBV27,NA,TRBJ2-1,NA,CASTTIRGNEQFF,TGTGCCAGCACCACAATCCGGGGCAATGAGCAGTTCTTC
TRBV7-9,NA,TRBJ2-7,TRBD2,CASSLVAGVRQYEQYF,TGTGCCAGCAGCCTAGTTGCGGGAGTCAGACAGTACGAGCAGTACTTC
TRBV27,NA,TRBJ2-7,TRBD2,CATRLAGANEQYF,TGTGCCACCAGGCTAGCGGGAGCGAACGAGCAGTACTTC
TRBV6-5,NA,TRBJ2-7,NA,CASSYSVAQPSYEQYF,TGTGCCAGCAGTTACTCGGTGGCGCAACCCTCCTACGAGCAGTACTTC
TRBV19,NA,TRBJ2-7,NA,CASSAGTGAYEQYF,TGTGCCAGTAGTGCCGGGACGGGTGCCTACGAGCAGTACTTC
TRBV6-4,NA,TRBJ2-7,TRBD2,CASSELAGGNYEQYF,TGTGCCAGCAGTGAATTGGCGGGGGGGAACTACGAGCAGTACTTC
TRBV4-3,NA,TRBJ2-5,TRBD1,CASSRTTGGAETQYF,TGCGCCAGCAGCCGGACGACAGGGGGCGCTGAGACCCAGTACTTC
TRBV5-1,few,TRBJ1-1,NA,CASSLSFAGNTEAFF,TGCGCCAGCAGCTTAAGTTTCGCTGGGAACACTGAAGCTTTCTTT